These T cell receptor beta chains were read from a single sample in a study of blood T cell repertoires in COVID-19. Clones were read by immunoSEQ multiplex PCR, and TCRdb kept only the in-frame ones, dropping some. In the table there are 380,000 or so clones, 70% to 90% of which are singletons. Sequencing was carried out using peripheral blood. Receptors were obtained from a woman between 55 and 75 years old with COVID-19, enrolled during active disease. Both conserved end residues are trimmed from each CDR3.

v_call	j_call	cdr3_aa
TRBV7-8	TRBJ2-7	ASSLGQQGAGYEQY
TRBV10-3	TRBJ2-5	AISRTEETQY
TRBV29-1	TRBJ2-2	SVESRSGQGLAGELF
TRBV18	TRBJ1-5	ASSRTGNSNQPQH
TRBV7-9	TRBJ1-6	ASSRGGQGYNSPLH
TRBV2	TRBJ1-2	ASSVVSYPGYT
TRBV5-1	TRBJ2-7	ASSLAEGSEQY
TRBV5-1	TRBJ1-5	ASSKGQGFNQPQH
TRBV2	TRBJ1-6	ASSEVSTDSPLH
TRBV28	TRBJ1-2	ASSLSTTGRYGYT
TRBV25-1	TRBJ2-3	ASSRGGDFGTQY
TRBV6-5	TRBJ2-7	ASRAGSSYEQY
TRBV27	TRBJ1-6	ASSLEGQGNSPLH
TRBV7-3	TRBJ2-3	ASSSLGGGTDTQY
TRBV6-4	TRBJ1-5	ASRIRRTGPRIDQPQH
TRBV6-5	TRBJ1-1	ASSHQANTEAF
TRBV19	TRBJ1-6	ASKPQGGGNSPLH
TRBV12-3/TRBV12-4	TRBJ2-3	ASSPRLPDTQY
TRBV27	TRBJ1-2	ASSLNVATGGGFGYT
TRBV11-2	TRBJ2-7	ASSLPRGVQY
TRBV11-3	TRBJ1-2	ASSLVPGEGYT
TRBV5-1	TRBJ2-2	ASSSGQPNTGELF
TRBV6-5	TRBJ1-2	ASSYRDRANGYT
TRBV11-3	TRBJ2-5	ASSLAPSGTQY
TRBV13	TRBJ1-2	ASSLLPSRDTNYGYT
TRBV30	TRBJ1-1	AWSAIDRGTEAF
TRBV27	TRBJ1-5	ASSPQGARSNQPQH
TRBV7-3	TRBJ2-1	ASSLGTFEQF
TRBV5-1	TRBJ2-7	ASSADRGVGREQY
TRBV5-1	TRBJ1-3	ASSLAGETDGDTIY
TRBV5-6	TRBJ1-2	ASSLGRPQGAKGGYT
TRBV6-1	TRBJ2-4	ASSELGVGKNIQY
TRBV7-2	TRBJ1-1	ASSTTGTALSLNTEAF
TRBV7-6	TRBJ2-1	ASSLVVRTSGDNEQF
TRBV30	TRBJ1-2	AWRPRRQVYGYT
TRBV3-1/TRBV3-2	TRBJ2-3	ASSLLYGSREYTDTQY
TRBV6-1	TRBJ1-3	ASSEGTTGFGNTIY
TRBV6-5	TRBJ1-2	ASSYPQGYGYT
TRBV6-2/TRBV6-3	TRBJ2-2	ASSYSYRGTNYTGELF
TRBV25-1	TRBJ1-5	ASSGGTAFSNQPQH
TRBV19	TRBJ1-5	ASRLGTGLFNQPQH
TRBV3-1/TRBV3-2	TRBJ2-3	ASSRRGGLPDTQY
TRBV13	TRBJ1-1	ASSPRQGLTEAF
TRBV10-2	TRBJ2-1	ASSNLGLALIPSWNDEQF
TRBV11-2	TRBJ1-1	ASSPQGFVAF
TRBV2	TRBJ2-3	ASSEAGGRRDTQY
TRBV3-1/TRBV3-2	TRBJ1-2	ASSQRGGYGYT
TRBV5-1	TRBJ2-5	ASSSQRGSETQY
TRBV2	TRBJ2-3	ASSGTSGGITDTQY
TRBV5-6	TRBJ1-4	ASSLAGAGEKLF
TRBV21-1	TRBJ2-6	ASSPRPDKGIVFSGANVLT